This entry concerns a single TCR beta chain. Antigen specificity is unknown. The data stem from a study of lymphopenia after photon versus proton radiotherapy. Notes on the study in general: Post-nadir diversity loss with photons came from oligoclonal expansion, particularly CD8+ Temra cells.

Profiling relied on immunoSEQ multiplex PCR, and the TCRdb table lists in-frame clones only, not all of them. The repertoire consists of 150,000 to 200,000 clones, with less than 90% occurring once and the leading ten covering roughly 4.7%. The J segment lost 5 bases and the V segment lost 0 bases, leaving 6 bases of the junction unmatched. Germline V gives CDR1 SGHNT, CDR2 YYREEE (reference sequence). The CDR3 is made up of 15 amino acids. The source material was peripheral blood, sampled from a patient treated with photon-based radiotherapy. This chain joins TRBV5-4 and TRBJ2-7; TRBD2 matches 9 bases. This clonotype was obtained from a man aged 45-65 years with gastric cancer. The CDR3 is CASSLGGGRANEQYF. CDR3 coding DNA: TGTGCCAGCAGCTTGGGAGGCGGGAGGGCGAACGAGCAGTACTTC.